This TCR beta chain derives from a study of T cells in Graves' hyperthyroidism and ophthalmopathy. Study details: Peripheral blood was acquired at first diagnosis, ahead of any therapy whatsoever.

The table lists this clonotype with many counts. Amplification of TCR beta CDR3 regions was performed using RNA transcripts as template. An initial round of RT-PCR targeting the TCR CDR3 relied on the HTBI primer set. A single record per CDR3 protein comes from TCRdb applying MiXCR to the multiplex PCR reads. The sample lists a few hundred thousand distinct CDR3 sequences, approximately 15% occurring once. This CDR3 comprises 15 residues. Germline V gene sequence: CDR1 SGHRS, CDR2 YFSETQ. The V gene lost 0 bases and the J gene lost 4 bases, with 13 bases spanning the gap. Disease lasting under 3 months, a NOSPECS grade of at least 4, and a Clinical Activity Score of at least 3 were features of the ophthalmopathy patients. Diagnoses used clinical symptoms, serum thyroxine and TRAb, thyroid ultrasound and orbital computed tomography.

This clonotype was obtained from a woman aged 40 to 55 with Graves' ophthalmopathy. This chain joins TRBV5-1 and TRBJ1-2, with unresolved D. Sequencing was carried out using blood. The CDR3 reads CASSLEGRPPYGYTF. CDR3 DNA sequence: TGCGCCAGCAGCTTGGAAGGACGGCCCCCCTATGGCTACACCTTC.